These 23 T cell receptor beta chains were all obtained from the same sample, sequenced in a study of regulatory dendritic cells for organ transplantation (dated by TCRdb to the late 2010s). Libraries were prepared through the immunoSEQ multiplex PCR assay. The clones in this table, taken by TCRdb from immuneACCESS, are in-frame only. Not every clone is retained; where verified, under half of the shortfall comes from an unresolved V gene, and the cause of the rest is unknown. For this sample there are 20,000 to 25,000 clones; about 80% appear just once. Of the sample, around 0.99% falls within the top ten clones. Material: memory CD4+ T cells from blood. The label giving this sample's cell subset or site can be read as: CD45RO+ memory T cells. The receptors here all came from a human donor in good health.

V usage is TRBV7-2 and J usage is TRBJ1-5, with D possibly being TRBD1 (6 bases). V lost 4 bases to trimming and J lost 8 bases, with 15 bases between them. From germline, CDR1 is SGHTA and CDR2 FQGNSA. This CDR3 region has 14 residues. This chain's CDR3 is CASSSLTGREPQHF. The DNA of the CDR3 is TGTGCCAGCAGCTCCCTAACAGGGAGAGAGCCCCAGCATTTT.

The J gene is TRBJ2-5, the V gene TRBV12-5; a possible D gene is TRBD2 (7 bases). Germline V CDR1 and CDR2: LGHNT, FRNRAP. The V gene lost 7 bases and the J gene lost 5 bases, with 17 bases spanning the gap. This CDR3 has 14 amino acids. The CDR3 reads CASAEGGPIETQYF. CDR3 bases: TGTGCTAGTGCCGAGGGGGGGCCAATTGAGACCCAGTACTTC.

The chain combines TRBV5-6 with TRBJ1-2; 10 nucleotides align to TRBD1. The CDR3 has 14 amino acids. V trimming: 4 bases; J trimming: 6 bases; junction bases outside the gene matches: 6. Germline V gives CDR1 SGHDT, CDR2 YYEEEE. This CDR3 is CASSQDRGRNGYTF. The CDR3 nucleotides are TGTGCCAGCAGCCAAGACAGGGGGCGTAATGGCTACACCTTC.

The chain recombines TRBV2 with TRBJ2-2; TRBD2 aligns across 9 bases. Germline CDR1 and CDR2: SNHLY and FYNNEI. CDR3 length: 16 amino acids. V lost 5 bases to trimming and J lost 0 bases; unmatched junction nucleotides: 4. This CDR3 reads CASSYSGGTNTGELFF. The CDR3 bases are TGTGCCAGCAGTTATAGCGGGGGAACGAACACCGGGGAGCTGTTTTTT.

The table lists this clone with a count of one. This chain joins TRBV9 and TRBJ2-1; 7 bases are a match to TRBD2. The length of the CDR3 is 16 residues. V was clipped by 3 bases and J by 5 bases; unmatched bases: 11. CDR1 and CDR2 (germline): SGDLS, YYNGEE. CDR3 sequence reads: CASSAGGSGANNEQFF. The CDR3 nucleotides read TGTGCCAGCAGCGCTGGGGGAAGCGGGGCAAACAATGAGCAGTTCTTC.

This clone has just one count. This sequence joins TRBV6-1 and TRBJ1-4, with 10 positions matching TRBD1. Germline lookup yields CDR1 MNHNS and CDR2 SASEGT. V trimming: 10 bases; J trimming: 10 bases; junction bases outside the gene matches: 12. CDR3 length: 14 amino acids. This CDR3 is CATSLDRGQGKLFF. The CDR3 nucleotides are TGTGCCACCTCCCTCGACAGGGGGCAGGGAAAACTGTTTTTT.

In DNA form, the CDR3 reads TGTGCCAGCAGCTTCCCCCGGGGAGGGCCTGAGCAGTTCTTC. Translating gives CASSFPRGGPEQFF. This chain uses TRBV11-1 with TRBJ2-1; 7 nucleotides align to TRBD2. Germline V CDR1 and CDR2: SGHAT, FQDESV (reference sequence). This CDR3 spans 14 amino acids. The V gene end was trimmed by 3 bases and the J gene end by 9 bases; junction bases not matched to a gene: 8.

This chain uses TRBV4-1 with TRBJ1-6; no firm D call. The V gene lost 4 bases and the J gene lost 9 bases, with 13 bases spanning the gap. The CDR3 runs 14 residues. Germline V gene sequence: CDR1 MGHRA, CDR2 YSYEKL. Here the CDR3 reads CASSLGPLGSPLHF. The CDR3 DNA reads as TGCGCCAGCAGCCTGGGCCCTTTGGGTTCACCCCTCCACTTT.

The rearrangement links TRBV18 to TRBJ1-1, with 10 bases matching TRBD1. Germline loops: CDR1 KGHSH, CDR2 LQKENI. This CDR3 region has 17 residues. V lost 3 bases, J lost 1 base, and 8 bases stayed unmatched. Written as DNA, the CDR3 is TGTGCCAGCTCACCGATCGAGACAGGGGGCAGGAACACTGAAGCTTTCTTT. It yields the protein CASSPIETGGRNTEAFF.

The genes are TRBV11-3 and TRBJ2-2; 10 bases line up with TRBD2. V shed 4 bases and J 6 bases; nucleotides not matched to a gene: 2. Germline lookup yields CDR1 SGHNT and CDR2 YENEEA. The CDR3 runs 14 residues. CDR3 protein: CASSSAGGPGELFF. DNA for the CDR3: TGTGCCAGCAGCTCAGCGGGGGGGCCCGGGGAGCTGTTTTTT.

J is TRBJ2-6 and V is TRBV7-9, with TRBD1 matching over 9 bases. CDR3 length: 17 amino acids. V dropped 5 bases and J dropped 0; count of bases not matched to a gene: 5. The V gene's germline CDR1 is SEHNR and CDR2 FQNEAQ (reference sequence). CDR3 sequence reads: CASSPQGANSGANVLTF. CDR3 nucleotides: TGTGCCAGCAGCCCACAGGGGGCGAACTCTGGGGCCAACGTCCTGACTTTC. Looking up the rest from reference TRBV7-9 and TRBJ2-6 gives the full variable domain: DTGVSQNPRHKITKRGQNVTFRCDPISEHNRLYWYRQTLGQGPEFLTYFQNEAQLEKSRLLSDRFSAERPKGSFSTLEIQRTEQGDSAMYLCASSPQGANSGANVLTFGAGSRLTVL.

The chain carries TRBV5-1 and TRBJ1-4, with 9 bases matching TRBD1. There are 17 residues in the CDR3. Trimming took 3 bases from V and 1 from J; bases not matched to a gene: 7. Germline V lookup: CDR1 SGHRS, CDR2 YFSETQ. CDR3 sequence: CASSYTGGSGTNEKLFF. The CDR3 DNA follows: TGCGCCAGCAGCTATACAGGGGGCAGTGGAACTAATGAAAAACTGTTTTTT.

The CDR3 region is CASSPGWTLYNEQFF. The CDR3 DNA reads as TGTGCCAGCAGCCCGGGCTGGACACTCTACAATGAGCAGTTCTTC. The chain combines TRBV27 with TRBJ2-1; D perhaps matches TRBD1 (5 bases). The CDR3 runs 15 residues. The germline V and J ends were trimmed by 6 bases and 3 bases, with 15 bases remaining between them. The V gene's germline CDR1 is MNHEY and CDR2 SMNVEV (reference sequence).

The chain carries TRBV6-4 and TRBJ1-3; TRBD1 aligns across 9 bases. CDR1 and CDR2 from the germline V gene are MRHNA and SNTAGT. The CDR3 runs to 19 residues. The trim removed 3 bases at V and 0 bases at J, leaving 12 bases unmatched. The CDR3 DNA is TGTGCCAGCAGTGATATCCTGGACAGGGGAAGAAGCTCTGGAAACACCATATATTTT. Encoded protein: CASSDILDRGRSSGNTIYF.

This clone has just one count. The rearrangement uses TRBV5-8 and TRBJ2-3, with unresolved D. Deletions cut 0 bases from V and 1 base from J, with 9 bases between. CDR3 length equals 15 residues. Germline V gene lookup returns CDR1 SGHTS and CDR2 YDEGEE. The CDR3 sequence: CASSLVLQGTDTQYF. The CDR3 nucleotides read TGTGCCAGCAGCTTGGTTCTCCAGGGCACAGATACGCAGTATTTT.

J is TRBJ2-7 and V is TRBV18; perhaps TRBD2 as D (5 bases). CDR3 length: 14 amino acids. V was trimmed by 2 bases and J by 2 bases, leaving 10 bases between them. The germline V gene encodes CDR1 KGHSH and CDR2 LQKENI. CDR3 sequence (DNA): TGTGCCAGCTCACCAGACCTAGCCGCCTACGAGCAGTACTTC. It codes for CASSPDLAAYEQYF.

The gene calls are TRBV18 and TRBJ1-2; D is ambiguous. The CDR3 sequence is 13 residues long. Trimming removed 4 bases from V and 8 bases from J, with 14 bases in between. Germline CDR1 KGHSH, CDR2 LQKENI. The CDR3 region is CASSLEMGAGYTF. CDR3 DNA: TGTGCCAGCTCACTGGAGATGGGAGCCGGCTACACCTTC.

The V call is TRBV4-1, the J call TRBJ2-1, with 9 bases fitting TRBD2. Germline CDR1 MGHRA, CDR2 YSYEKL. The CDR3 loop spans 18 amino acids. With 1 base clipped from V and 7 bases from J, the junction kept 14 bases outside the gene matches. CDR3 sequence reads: CASSQVVIRRGGENEQFF. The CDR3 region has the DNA TGCGCCAGCAGCCAAGTTGTAATCCGGCGGGGGGGCGAGAATGAGCAGTTCTTC.

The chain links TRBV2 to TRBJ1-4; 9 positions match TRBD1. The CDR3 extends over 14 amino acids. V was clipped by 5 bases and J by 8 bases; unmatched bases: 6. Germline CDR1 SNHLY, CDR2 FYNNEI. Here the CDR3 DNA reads TGTGCCAGCAGTATTACAGGGGGCGTAGAAAAACTGTTTTTT. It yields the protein CASSITGGVEKLFF.

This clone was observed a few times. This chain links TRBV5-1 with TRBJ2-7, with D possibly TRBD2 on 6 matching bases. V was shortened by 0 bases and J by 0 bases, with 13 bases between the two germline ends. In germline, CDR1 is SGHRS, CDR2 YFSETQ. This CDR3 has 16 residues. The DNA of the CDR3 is TGCGCCAGCAGCTTGGATGGCGGGGCGAGCTCCTACGAGCAGTACTTC. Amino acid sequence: CASSLDGGASSYEQYF.

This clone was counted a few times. CDR3 sequence: CASRPTGTNEKLFF. The DNA of the CDR3 is TGCGCCAGCAGGCCGACAGGAACTAATGAAAAACTGTTTTTT. The chain joins TRBV4-1 to TRBJ1-4, with D perhaps matching TRBD1 (6 bases). The length of the CDR3 is 14 residues. Germline V lookup: CDR1 MGHRA, CDR2 YSYEKL. The ends were cut back, 6 bases at V and 1 base at J, with 9 bases in the middle.

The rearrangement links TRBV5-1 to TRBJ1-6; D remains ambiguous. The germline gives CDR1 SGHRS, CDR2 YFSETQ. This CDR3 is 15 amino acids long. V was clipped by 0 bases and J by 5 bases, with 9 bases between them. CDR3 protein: CASSLGYDNNSPLHF. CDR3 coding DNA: TGCGCCAGCAGCTTGGGGTACGACAATAATTCACCCCTCCACTTT.

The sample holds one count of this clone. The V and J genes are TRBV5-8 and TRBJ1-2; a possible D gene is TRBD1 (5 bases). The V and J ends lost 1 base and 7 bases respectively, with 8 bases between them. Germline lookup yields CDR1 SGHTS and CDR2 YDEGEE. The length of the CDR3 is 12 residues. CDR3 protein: CASSLRGTGYTF. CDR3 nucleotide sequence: TGTGCCAGCAGCTTGAGGGGCACTGGCTACACCTTC.